Below are 27 T cell receptor beta chains sequenced from a single sample in a study of shared clonotypes between healthy human individuals. The data were produced by immunoSEQ multiplex PCR, yet TCRdb's version contains in-frame clones alone and is incomplete. This sample has about 2.4 million clones, with approximately 93% found just once. Input material: naive CD4+ T cells from PBMCs. Subset described: CD45RA+ positively selected. These receptors were taken from a man aged 18 to 29 in good health. Some clones in this sample may be carry-over from other donors' samples.

The chain carries TRBV19 and TRBJ1-2; perhaps TRBD1 as D (6 bases). This CDR3 has 11 amino acids. Germline values: CDR1 LNHDA, CDR2 SQIVND (reference sequence). The CDR3 coding sequence is TGTGCTCCACAGGGTCACTATGGCTACACCTTC. Its translation: CAPQGHYGYTF.

The rearrangement links TRBV6-5 to TRBJ1-4, with 7 bases that match TRBD1. Losses at the gene ends were 2 bases for V and 8 bases for J; bases not matched to a gene: 11. The CDR3 covers 16 residues. From germline, CDR1 is MNHEY and CDR2 SVGAGI. CDR3 in amino acids: CASSYKGGPGWEKLFF. The DNA of the CDR3 is TGTGCCAGCAGTTACAAAGGGGGCCCGGGGTGGGAAAAACTGTTTTTT.

This chain links TRBV10-2 with TRBJ1-3; 10 nucleotides match TRBD1. The V segment lost 6 bases and the J segment 2 bases; nucleotides outside the gene matches: 13. The CDR3 runs 18 residues. Germline V lookup: CDR1 WSHSY, CDR2 SAAADI. CDR3 region: CASRPGQGKASPGNTIYF. The CDR3 nucleotides read TGCGCCAGCAGACCGGGACAGGGGAAAGCGAGTCCTGGAAACACCATATATTTT.

The gene calls are TRBV11-3 and TRBJ1-2; TRBD1 matches at 8 bases. In germline, CDR1 is SGHNT, CDR2 YENEEA. V gave up 2 bases and J gave up 8 bases; unmatched junction bases: 1. This CDR3 region has 12 residues. The CDR3 DNA is TGTGCCAGCAGCTTATCAGGGGGCGGCTACACCTTC. Protein product: CASSLSGGGYTF.

On this clone: Other DNA sequences of this sample code for an identical CDR3. This rearrangement joins TRBV5-1 to TRBJ2-3; 8 bases match TRBD1. Unmatched junction bases numbered 2, after V lost 4 bases and J lost 1 base. Looked up from germline, CDR1 is SGHRS and CDR2 is YFSETQ. CDR3 size: 14 residues. As DNA, the CDR3 is TGCGCCAGCAGCGGACAGGGAGGCACAGATACGCAGTATTTT. Residues: CASSGQGGTDTQYF.

This rearrangement joins TRBV27 to TRBJ1-1; D unclear. The germline V gene has CDR1 MNHEY and CDR2 SMNVEV (reference sequence). Trimming took 5 bases from V and 7 from J, leaving 11 bases between them. This CDR3 region has 12 residues. This CDR3 reads CASSTTGVEAFF. CDR3 DNA sequence: TGTGCCAGCAGTACGACCGGAGTTGAAGCTTTCTTT.

J is TRBJ2-7 and V is TRBV11-3; a weak D match, TRBD2 (6 bases). The CDR3 has 14 residues. The V gene lost 5 bases and the J gene lost 2 bases, with 13 bases spanning the gap. The germline CDR1 and CDR2 sequences are SGHNT and YENEEA. CDR3 loop: CASSLTSIAYEQYF. In nucleotides, the CDR3 is TGTGCCAGCAGCCTAACTAGCATCGCCTACGAGCAGTACTTC.

The chain has TRBV6-1 and TRBJ2-5, with D uncertain. Trimming shortened V by 7 bases and J by 4 bases, and 7 bases separated the two germline ends. CDR3 length: 11 residues. The germline gives CDR1 MNHNS, CDR2 SASEGT. CDR3 bases: TGTGCCAGCAACCTACCAGAGACCCAGTACTTC. As protein: CASNLPETQYF.

This chain links TRBV4-3 with TRBJ2-1, with 11 bases matching TRBD2. The CDR3 has 15 residues. V was clipped by 5 bases and J by 9 bases; unmatched bases: 9. CDR1 and CDR2 (germline): LGHNA, YSLEER. DNA for the CDR3: TGCGCCAGCAGCGTCACTAGCGGGAGTTTAAGTGAGCAGTTCTTC. Translated: CASSVTSGSLSEQFF.

V gene TRBV28 combines with J gene TRBJ2-7, with TRBD1 matching over 11 bases. From germline, CDR1 is MDHEN and CDR2 SYDVKM. CDR3 length equals 16 residues. With 6 bases clipped from V and 0 bases from J, the junction kept 7 bases outside the gene matches. The CDR3 reads CASSSTGQGASYEQYF. CDR3 DNA: TGTGCCAGCAGCAGTACCGGACAGGGGGCCTCCTACGAGCAGTACTTC.

V usage is TRBV2 and J usage is TRBJ2-7, with a possible D match to TRBD1 (6 bases). V was trimmed by 8 bases and J by 2 bases, leaving 16 bases between them. Germline V gives CDR1 SNHLY, CDR2 FYNNEI. CDR3 size: 14 residues. Here the CDR3 DNA reads TGTGCCAGCTGTTCGGAACAGGGCCCCTACGAGCAGTACTTC. This codes for CASCSEQGPYEQYF.

In the case of this clone: The same CDR3 also results from other DNA sequences found in this sample. This chain links TRBV9 with TRBJ1-4; TRBD1 might be the D (5 bases). V was pared by 2 bases and J by 0 bases, with 5 bases between. Per germline, CDR1 SGDLS and CDR2 YYNGEE. The CDR3 has 14 amino acids. CDR3 protein: CASSVGPTNEKLFF. The CDR3 DNA follows: TGTGCCAGCAGCGTGGGGCCAACTAATGAAAAACTGTTTTTT.

This clone was counted a single time. This chain connects TRBV7-9 to TRBJ2-1; no definite D call. The CDR3 loop spans 15 amino acids. V dropped 5 bases and J dropped 6 bases, with 17 bases sitting between them. CDR1 SEHNR and CDR2 FQNEAQ come from the germline V gene (reference sequence). The DNA for the CDR3 is TGTGCCAGCAGCCTGAGGCAGCCCCCGCGCAATGAGCAGTTCTTC. It translates to CASSLRQPPRNEQFF.

This clone was observed once. The V call is TRBV5-1, the J call TRBJ2-2, with D possibly TRBD1 on 6 matching bases. The CDR3 has 14 residues. The V gene lost 5 bases and the J gene lost 6 bases, with 14 bases spanning the gap. CDR1 is SGHRS and CDR2 is YFSETQ in the germline V gene. The CDR3 DNA is TGCGCCAGCAGTCTACAGGGATCCGCCGGGGAGCTGTTTTTT. Its translation is CASSLQGSAGELFF.

The J gene is TRBJ2-5, the V gene TRBV7-2; D gene ambiguous. CDR1 and CDR2 from the germline V gene are SGHTA and FQGNSA. The germline V and J ends were trimmed by 5 bases and 5 bases, with 15 bases remaining between them. The CDR3 contains 14 residues. The CDR3 DNA is TGTGCCAGCAGCCCACCTTACGACGGGGAGACCCAGTACTTC. This encodes CASSPPYDGETQYF. The entire variable domain, with the rest obtained from reference TRBV7-2 and TRBJ2-5, is as follows: GAGVSQSPSNKVTEKGKDVELRCDPISGHTALYWYRQSLGQGLEFLIYFQGNSAPDKSGLPSDRFSAERTGGSVSTLTIQRTQQEDSAVYLCASSPPYDGETQYFGPGTRLLVL.

The chain recombines TRBV28 with TRBJ1-3; D ambiguous. CDR1 MDHEN and CDR2 SYDVKM come from the germline V gene. V dropped 5 bases and J dropped 0 bases, with 14 bases sitting between them. CDR3 size: 16 residues. The CDR3 nucleotides read TGTGCCAGCAGTACGATGACGATCGGCTCTGGAAACACCATATATTTT. It is translated as CASSTMTIGSGNTIYF.

The rearrangement uses TRBV5-1 and TRBJ2-3; D not certain. Trimming shortened V by 0 bases and J by 5 bases, and 10 bases separated the two germline ends. The CDR3 is 14 amino acids. Germline V gives CDR1 SGHRS, CDR2 YFSETQ. The chain's CDR3 is CASSLASQVDTQYF. For the CDR3, the DNA is TGCGCCAGCAGCTTGGCGTCTCAGGTAGATACGCAGTATTTT.

This clone was seen a handful of times. The chain is built from TRBV2 and TRBJ1-1; 7 nucleotides agree with TRBD1. Trimming cost V 6 bases and J 5 bases; bases outside gene matches: 6. Germline lookup yields CDR1 SNHLY and CDR2 FYNNEI. This CDR3 contains 13 residues. The CDR3 loop reads CASRPNRGTEAFF. CDR3 nucleotides: TGTGCCAGCAGACCCAACAGGGGAACTGAAGCTTTCTTT.

V and J are TRBV5-1 and TRBJ2-5; 8 nucleotides line up with TRBD2. V lost 3 bases and J lost 5; bases outside the gene matches: 12. This CDR3 contains 16 residues. The germline CDR1 and CDR2 sequences are SGHRS and YFSETQ. This chain's CDR3 is CASSSTSGNPLETQYF. DNA for the CDR3: TGCGCCAGCAGCTCCACTAGCGGAAACCCCCTGGAGACCCAGTACTTC. The full variable domain, in which reference TRBV5-1 and TRBJ2-5 provide the parts outside the CDR3, is KAGVTQTPRYLIKTRGQQVTLSCSPISGHRSVSWYQQTPGQGLQFLFEYFSETQRNKGNFPGRFSGRQFSNSRSEMNVSTLELGDSALYLCASSSTSGNPLETQYFGPGTRLLVL.

This chain connects TRBV20-1 to TRBJ2-7; D unclear. The germline V and J ends were trimmed by 1 base and 5 bases, with 6 bases remaining between them. The germline V gene encodes CDR1 DFQATT and CDR2 SNEGSKA (reference sequence). The CDR3 consists of 11 residues. The CDR3 DNA reads as TGCAGTGCTAGAGGCGTAAACGAGCAGTACTTC. Protein sequence: CSARGVNEQYF.

The V and J genes are TRBV11-2 and TRBJ2-3, with TRBD2 matching 9 bases. From germline, CDR1 is SGHAT and CDR2 FQNNGV. With 5 bases clipped from V and 0 bases from J, the junction kept 6 bases outside the gene matches. There are 16 residues in the CDR3. CDR3 amino acids: CASSPGLAKSTDTQYF. CDR3 DNA sequence: TGTGCCAGCAGCCCAGGACTAGCGAAAAGCACAGATACGCAGTATTTT.

The V gene is TRBV5-6, the J gene TRBJ1-1; TRBD1 matches at 11 bases. With V trimmed by 3 bases and J by 4 bases, 2 bases remained unmatched. CDR1 is SGHDT, CDR2 YYEEEE, per germline. CDR3 length equals 14 residues. The CDR3 DNA reads TGTGCCAGCAGCTCCGGACAGGGGGCCACTGAAGCTTTCTTT. This translates into CASSSGQGATEAFF.

A word on this clone: The sample carries other DNA sequences with the same CDR3. J is TRBJ1-5 and V is TRBV28; TRBD1 is a possible D gene (5 bases). The V gene's germline CDR1 is MDHEN and CDR2 SYDVKM. This CDR3 spans 12 amino acids. Trimming pared 6 bases from V and 6 bases from J, leaving 9 bases between. CDR3: CASSWGVQPQHF. In nucleotides, the CDR3 is TGTGCCAGCAGCTGGGGGGTTCAGCCCCAGCATTTT.

This chain joins TRBV18 and TRBJ2-2; D is unresolved. Looked up from germline, CDR1 is KGHSH and CDR2 is LQKENI. This CDR3 is built from 14 residues. V was trimmed by 1 base and J by 1 base, leaving 4 bases between them. CDR3 in DNA: TGTGCCAGCTCACCACAGGAGAACACCGGGGAGCTGTTTTTT. Protein product: CASSPQENTGELFF. The entire variable domain, with the rest obtained from reference TRBV18 and TRBJ2-2, is as follows: NAGVMQNPRHLVRRRGQEARLRCSPMKGHSHVYWYRQLPEEGLKFMVYLQKENIIDESGMPKERFSAEFPKEGPSILRIQQVVRGDSAAYFCASSPQENTGELFFGEGSRLTVL.

The J gene is TRBJ2-3, the V gene TRBV2, with TRBD1 identical over 10 bases. Unmatched junction bases numbered 4, after V lost 7 bases and J lost 3 bases. The germline V gene has CDR1 SNHLY and CDR2 FYNNEI. The CDR3 is made up of 14 amino acids. The CDR3 reads CASTRTGGTDTQYF. The CDR3 DNA sequence: TGTGCCAGCACCCGGACAGGGGGTACAGATACGCAGTATTTT.

Of note for this clone: An end of the junction differs from the germline gene, which may be a read error. The chain uses TRBV7-8 and TRBJ2-5, with D possibly matching TRBD2 (7 bases). The germline V gene encodes CDR1 SGHVS and CDR2 FQNEAQ. The CDR3 loop spans 16 amino acids. The CDR3 loop is CASSLAEGGRRETQYF. The CDR3 DNA reads TGTGCCAGCAGCCTAGCCGAGGGGGGGCGCAGGGAGACCCAGTACTTC.

CDR3 residues: CASNGWGTDTQYF. CDR3 nucleotides: TGTGCCAGCAATGGTTGGGGCACAGATACGCAGTATTTT. V usage is TRBV28 and J usage is TRBJ2-3; D uncertain. CDR1 is MDHEN, CDR2 SYDVKM, per germline. Trimming left V 7 bases short and J 1 base short, with 9 bases between. This CDR3 is built from 13 residues.